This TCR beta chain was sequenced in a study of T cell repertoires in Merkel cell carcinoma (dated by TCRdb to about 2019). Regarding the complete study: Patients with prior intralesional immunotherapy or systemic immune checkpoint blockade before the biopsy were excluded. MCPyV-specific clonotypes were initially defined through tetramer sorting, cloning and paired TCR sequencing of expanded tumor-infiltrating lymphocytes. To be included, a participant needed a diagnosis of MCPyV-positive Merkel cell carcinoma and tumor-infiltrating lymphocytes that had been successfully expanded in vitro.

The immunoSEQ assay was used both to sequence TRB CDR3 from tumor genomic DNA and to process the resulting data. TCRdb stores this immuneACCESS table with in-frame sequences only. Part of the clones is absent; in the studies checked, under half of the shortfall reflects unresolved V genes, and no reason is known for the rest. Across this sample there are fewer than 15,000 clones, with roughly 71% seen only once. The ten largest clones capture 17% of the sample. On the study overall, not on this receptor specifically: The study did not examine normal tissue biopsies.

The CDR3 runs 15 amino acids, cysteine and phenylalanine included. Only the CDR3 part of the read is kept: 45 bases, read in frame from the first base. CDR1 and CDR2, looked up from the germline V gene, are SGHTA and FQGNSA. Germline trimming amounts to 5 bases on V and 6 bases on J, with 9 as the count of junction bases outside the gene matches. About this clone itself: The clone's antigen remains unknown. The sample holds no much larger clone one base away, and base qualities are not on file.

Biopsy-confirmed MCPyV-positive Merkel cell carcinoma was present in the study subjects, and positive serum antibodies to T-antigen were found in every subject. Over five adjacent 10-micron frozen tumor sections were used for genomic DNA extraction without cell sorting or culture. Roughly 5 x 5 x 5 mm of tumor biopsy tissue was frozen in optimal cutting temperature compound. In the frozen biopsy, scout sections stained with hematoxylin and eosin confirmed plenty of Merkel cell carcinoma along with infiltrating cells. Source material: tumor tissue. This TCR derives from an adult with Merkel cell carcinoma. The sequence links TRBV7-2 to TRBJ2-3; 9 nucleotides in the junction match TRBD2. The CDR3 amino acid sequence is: CASSGSGGSVDTQYF. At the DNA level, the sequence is TGTGCCAGCAGCGGGAGCGGGGGGTCGGTGGATACGCAGTATTTT.